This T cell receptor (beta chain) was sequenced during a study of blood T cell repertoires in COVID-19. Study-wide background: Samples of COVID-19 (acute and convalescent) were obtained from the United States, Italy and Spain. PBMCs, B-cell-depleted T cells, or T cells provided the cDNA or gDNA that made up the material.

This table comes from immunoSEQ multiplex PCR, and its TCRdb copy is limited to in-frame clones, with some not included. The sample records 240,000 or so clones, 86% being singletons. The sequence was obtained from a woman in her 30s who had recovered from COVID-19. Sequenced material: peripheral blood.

In DNA, the CDR3 is TGTGCCAGCAGCTTGTTTGGCGGGGATACGTACAATGAGCAGTTCTTC. As protein: CASSLFGGDTYNEQFF. This rearrangement joins TRBV7-6 to TRBJ2-1; perhaps TRBD2 as D (6 bases). V was clipped by 3 bases and J by 4 bases, with 16 bases between them. There are 16 residues in the CDR3. Germline CDR1 reads SGHVS; CDR2 reads FNYEAQ.